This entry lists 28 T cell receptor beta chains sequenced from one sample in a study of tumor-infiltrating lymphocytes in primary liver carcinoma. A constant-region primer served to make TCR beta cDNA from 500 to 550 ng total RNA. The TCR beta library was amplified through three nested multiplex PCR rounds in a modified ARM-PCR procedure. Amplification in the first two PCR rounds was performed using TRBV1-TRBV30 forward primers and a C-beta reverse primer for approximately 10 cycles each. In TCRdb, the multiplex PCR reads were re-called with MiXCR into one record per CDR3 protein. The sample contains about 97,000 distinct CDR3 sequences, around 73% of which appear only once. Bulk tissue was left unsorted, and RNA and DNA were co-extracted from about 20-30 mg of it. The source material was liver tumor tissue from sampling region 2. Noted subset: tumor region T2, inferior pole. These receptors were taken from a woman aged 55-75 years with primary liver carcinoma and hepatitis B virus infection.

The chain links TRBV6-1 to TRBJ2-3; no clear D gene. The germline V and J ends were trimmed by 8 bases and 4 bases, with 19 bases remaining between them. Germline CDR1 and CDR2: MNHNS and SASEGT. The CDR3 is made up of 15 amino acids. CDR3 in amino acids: CASGRAISRADTQYF. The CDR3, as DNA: TGTGCCAGCGGTAGGGCCATCTCTCGCGCAGATACGCAGTATTTT.

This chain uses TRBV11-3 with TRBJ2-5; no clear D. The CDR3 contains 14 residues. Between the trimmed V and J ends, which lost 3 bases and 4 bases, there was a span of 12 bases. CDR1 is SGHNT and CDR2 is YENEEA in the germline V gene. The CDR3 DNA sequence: TGTGCCAGCAGCTTTGCGGTGGTTAGAGAGACCCAGTACTTC. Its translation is CASSFAVVRETQYF.

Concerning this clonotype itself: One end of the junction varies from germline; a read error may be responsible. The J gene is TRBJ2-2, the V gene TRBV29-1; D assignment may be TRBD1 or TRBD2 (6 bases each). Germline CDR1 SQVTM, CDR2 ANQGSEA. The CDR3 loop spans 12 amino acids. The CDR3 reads CIVRWGAGELSF. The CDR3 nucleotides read TGCATCGTTAGGTGGGGGGCCGGGGAGCTGTCTTTT.

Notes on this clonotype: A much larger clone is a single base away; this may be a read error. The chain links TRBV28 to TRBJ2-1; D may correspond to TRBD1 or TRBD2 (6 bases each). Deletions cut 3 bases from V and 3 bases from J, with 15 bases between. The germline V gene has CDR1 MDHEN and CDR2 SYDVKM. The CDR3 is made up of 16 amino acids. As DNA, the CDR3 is TGTGCCAGCAGTTTCTTGACTAGGGGGAACTACAATGAGCAGTTCTTC. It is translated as CASSFLTRGNYNEQFF. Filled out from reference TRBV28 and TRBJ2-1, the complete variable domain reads DVKVTQSSRYLVKRTGEKVFLECVQDMDHENMFWYRQDPGLGLRLIYFSYDVKMKEKGDIPEGYSVSREKKERFSLILESASTNQTSMYLCASSFLTRGNYNEQFFGPGTRLTVL.

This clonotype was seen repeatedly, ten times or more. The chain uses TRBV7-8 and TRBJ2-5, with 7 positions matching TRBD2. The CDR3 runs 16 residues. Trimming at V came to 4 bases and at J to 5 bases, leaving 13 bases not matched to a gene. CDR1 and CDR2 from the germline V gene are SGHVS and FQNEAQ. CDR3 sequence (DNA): TGTGCCAGCAGCTCACAAAGGACTAGTCTCAGGGAGACCCAGTACTTC. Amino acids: CASSSQRTSLRETQYF.

CDR3: CAISGSGSSVLNSPLHF. DNA for the CDR3: TGTGCCATCAGTGGGTCTGGCAGTAGCGTTCTTAATTCACCCCTCCACTTT. This rearrangement joins TRBV10-3 to TRBJ1-6; D is unresolved. The CDR3 contains 17 residues. The germline V gene has CDR1 ENHRY and CDR2 SYGVKD. The ends were cut back, 4 bases at V and 6 bases at J, with 19 bases in the middle.

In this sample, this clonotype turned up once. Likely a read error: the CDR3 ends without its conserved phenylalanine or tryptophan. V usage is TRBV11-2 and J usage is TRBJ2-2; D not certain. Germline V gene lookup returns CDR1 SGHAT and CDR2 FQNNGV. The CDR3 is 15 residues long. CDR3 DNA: TGTGTCAGCAGCCCTCCGCAAGGACCGACCGGGGAGCTGTTTTCC. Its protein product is CVSSPPQGPTGELFS.

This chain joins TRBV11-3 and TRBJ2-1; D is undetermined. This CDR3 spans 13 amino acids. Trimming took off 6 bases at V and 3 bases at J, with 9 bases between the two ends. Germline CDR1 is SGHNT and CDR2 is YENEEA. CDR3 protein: CASSVVGYNEQFF. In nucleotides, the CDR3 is TGTGCCAGCAGTGTCGTTGGCTACAATGAGCAGTTCTTC.

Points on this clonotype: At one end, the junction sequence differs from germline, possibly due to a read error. The CDR3 sequence is CASSFGEIGDYVYTF. CDR3 coding DNA: TGTGCCAGCAGTTTCGGAGAGATTGGGGACTATGTCTACACCTTC. The chain couples TRBV6-5 to TRBJ1-2; TRBD1 might be the D (5 bases). The length of the CDR3 is 15 residues. CDR1 and CDR2 from the germline V gene are MNHEY and SVGAGI.

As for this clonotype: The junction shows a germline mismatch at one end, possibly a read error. CDR3 residues: CGSSYSVSLNTGELFF. The CDR3 coding sequence is TGTGGCAGCAGTTACTCGGTCAGTCTGAACACCGGGGAGCTGTTTTTT. The gene calls are TRBV6-2 or TRBV6-3 and TRBJ2-2; no firm D call. Germline assignment: CDR1 MNHEY and CDR2 SVGEGT. The CDR3 covers 16 residues.

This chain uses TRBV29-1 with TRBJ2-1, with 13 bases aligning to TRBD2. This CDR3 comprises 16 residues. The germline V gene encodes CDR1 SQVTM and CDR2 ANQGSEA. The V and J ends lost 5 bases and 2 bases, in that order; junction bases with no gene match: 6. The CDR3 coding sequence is TGCAGCGTTCAGACTAGCGGGAGGACCCCCTACAATGAGCAGTTCTTC. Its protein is CSVQTSGRTPYNEQFF.

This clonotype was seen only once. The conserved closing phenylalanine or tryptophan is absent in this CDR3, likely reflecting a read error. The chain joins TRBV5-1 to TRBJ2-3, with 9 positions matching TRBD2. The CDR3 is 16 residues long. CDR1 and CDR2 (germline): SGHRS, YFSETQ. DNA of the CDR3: TGCGCCAGCAGCCCGGTTTTAGCGGGAGAAGGGGATACACAGTATTTA. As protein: CASSPVLAGEGDTQYL.

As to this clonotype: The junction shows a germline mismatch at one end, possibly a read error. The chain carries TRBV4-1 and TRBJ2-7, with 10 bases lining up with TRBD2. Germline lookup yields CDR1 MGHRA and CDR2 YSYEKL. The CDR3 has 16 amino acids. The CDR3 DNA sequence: TGCAACAGCAGCCAAGGAAGCGGGAGGGCCGGCTACGAACAGTACTTC. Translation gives CNSSQGSGRAGYEQYF.

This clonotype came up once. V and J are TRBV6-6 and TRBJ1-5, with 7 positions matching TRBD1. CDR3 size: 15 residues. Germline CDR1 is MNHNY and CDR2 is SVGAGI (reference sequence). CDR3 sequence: CVNSFRQGSNQPQHF. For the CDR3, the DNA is TGTGTCAACAGTTTCAGACAGGGCAGCAATCAGCCCCAGCATTTT.

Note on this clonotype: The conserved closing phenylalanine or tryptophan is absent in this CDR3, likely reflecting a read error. CDR3 nucleotide sequence: TGTCCCAGCAGCCGAGGGGCCTACGAGCAGTACCTC. Protein product: CPSSRGAYEQYL. The chain links TRBV13 to TRBJ2-7; D might be TRBD1 or TRBD2, each matching 5 bases. This CDR3 has 12 amino acids. Germline V gene lookup returns CDR1 PRHDT and CDR2 FYEKMQ (reference sequence).

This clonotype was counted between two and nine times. The CDR3 protein is CASNRQGSREQYF. As DNA, the CDR3 is TGTGCCAGCAACCGACAGGGGTCCCGCGAGCAGTACTTC. This rearrangement joins TRBV28 to TRBJ2-7, with TRBD1 matching over 8 bases. V shed 7 bases and J 6 bases; nucleotides not matched to a gene: 8. Looked up from germline, CDR1 is MDHEN and CDR2 is SYDVKM. This CDR3 region has 13 residues. The full variable domain, its missing parts supplied by reference TRBV28 and TRBJ2-7, is DVKVTQSSRYLVKRTGEKVFLECVQDMDHENMFWYRQDPGLGLRLIYFSYDVKMKEKGDIPEGYSVSREKKERFSLILESASTNQTSMYLCASNRQGSREQYFGPGTRLTVT.

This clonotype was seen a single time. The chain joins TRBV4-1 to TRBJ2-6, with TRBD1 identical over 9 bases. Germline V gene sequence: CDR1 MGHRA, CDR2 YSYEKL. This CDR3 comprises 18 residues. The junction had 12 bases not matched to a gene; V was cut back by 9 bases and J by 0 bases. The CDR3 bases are TGCGCCAGGAGCGACACTGGGACAGGGACCTCTGGGGCCAACGTCCTGACTTTC. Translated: CARSDTGTGTSGANVLTF.

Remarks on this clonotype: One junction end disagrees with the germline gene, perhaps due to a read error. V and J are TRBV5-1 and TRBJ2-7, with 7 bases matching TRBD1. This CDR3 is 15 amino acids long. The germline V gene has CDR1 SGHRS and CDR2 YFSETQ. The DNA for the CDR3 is TGCGCCAACAGCCGAGGACAGGACAGCTCCTACGAGCAGTACTTC. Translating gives CANSRGQDSSYEQYF.

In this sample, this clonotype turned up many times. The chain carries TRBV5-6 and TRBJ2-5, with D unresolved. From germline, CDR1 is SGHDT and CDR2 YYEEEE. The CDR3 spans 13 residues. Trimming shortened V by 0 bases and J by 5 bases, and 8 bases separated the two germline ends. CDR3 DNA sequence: TGTGCCAGCAGCTTGGTGCGGTATGAGACCCAGTACTTC. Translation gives CASSLVRYETQYF.

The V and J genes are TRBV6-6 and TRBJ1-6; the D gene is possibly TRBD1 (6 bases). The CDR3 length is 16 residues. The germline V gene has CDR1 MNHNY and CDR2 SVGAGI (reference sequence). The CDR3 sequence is CTGSYSQGTEGSPLHF. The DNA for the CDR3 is TGTACCGGCAGTTACTCGCAGGGGACCGAGGGATCACCCCTCCACTTT.

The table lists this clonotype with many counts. This CDR3 reads CASSSGRTDTQYF. The CDR3 DNA is TGTGCCAGCAGCTCGGGTCGCACAGATACGCAGTATTTT. The chain joins TRBV4-2 to TRBJ2-3; D unclear. Trimming took off 5 bases at V and 1 base at J, with 7 bases between the two ends. Per the germline V gene, CDR1 is LGHNA and CDR2 is YNFKEQ. CDR3 length: 13 amino acids.

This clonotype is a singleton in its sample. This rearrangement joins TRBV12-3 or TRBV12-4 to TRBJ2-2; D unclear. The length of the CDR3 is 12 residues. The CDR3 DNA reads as TGTGTCAGTAGCCACAGCACCGGGGAGCTGTTTTTT. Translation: CVSSHSTGELFF.

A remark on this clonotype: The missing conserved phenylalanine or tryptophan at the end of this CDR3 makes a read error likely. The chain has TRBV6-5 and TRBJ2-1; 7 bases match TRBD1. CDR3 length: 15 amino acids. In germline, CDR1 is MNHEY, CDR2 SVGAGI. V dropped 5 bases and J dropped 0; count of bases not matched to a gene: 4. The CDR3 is CASSVTGASYNEQFL. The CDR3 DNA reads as TGTGCCAGCAGTGTAACAGGGGCCTCCTACAATGAGCAGTTCTTA.

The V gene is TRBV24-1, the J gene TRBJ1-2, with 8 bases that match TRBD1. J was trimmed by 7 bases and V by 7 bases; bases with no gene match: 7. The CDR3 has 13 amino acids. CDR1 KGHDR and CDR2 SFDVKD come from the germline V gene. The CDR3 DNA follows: TGTGCCACCAGAGTCGACAGGGGATTTGGCTACACCTTC. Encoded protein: CATRVDRGFGYTF.

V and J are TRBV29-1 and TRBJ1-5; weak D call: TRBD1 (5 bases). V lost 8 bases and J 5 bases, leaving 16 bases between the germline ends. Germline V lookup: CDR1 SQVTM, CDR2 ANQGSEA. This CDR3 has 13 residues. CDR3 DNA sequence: TGCAGCATTGGCCCGGGGGGGGATCAGCCCCAGCATTTT. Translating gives CSIGPGGDQPQHF.

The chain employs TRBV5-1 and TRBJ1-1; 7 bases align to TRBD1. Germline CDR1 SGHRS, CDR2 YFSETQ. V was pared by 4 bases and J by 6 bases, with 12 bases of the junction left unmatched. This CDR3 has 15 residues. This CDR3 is CASSLNSGTVAEAFF. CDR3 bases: TGCGCCAGCAGCCTCAATTCCGGGACAGTGGCTGAAGCTTTCTTT.

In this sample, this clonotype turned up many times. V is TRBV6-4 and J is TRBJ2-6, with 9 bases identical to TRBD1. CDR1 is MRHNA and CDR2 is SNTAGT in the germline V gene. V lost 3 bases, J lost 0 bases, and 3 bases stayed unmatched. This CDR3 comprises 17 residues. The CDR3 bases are TGTGCCAGCAGTGAGGAGACAGGGGGCTCTGGGGCCAACGTCCTGACTTTC. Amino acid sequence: CASSEETGGSGANVLTF.

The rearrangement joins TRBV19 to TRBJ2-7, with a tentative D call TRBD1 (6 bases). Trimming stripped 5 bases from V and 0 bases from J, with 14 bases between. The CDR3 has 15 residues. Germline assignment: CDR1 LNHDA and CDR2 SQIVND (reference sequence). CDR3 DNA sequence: TGTGCCAGTAGTTTCTCAGGGGAGAGCTCCTACGAGCAGTACTTC. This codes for CASSFSGESSYEQYF.